The clone carrying this T cell receptor beta chain was seen once. The assay was immunoSEQ multiplex PCR, and TCRdb's table has in-frame clones only and misses some. Among tens of thousands of clones listed, about four fifths were seen once. Trimming stripped 1 base from V and 8 bases from J, with 11 bases between. Germline V gene data show CDR1 as SGHAT and CDR2 as FQNNGV. The CDR3 consists of 13 residues. The data were taken from a study of PD-L1 blockade in urothelial cancer. Whole-study context: Blood yielded a median of around 150,000 T cells per sample.

Time point denoted: pretreatment peripheral blood. Sequenced here: PBMCs, sampled around atezolizumab (anti-PD-L1) treatment. The source of this sequence is a man between 70 and 80 years old with urothelial cancer. The chain employs TRBV11-2 and TRBJ1-1; D remains ambiguous. The CDR3 sequence: CASSLAGSLEAFF. DNA for the CDR3: TGTGCCAGCAGCTTAGCGGGGTCCCTCGAAGCTTTCTTT.